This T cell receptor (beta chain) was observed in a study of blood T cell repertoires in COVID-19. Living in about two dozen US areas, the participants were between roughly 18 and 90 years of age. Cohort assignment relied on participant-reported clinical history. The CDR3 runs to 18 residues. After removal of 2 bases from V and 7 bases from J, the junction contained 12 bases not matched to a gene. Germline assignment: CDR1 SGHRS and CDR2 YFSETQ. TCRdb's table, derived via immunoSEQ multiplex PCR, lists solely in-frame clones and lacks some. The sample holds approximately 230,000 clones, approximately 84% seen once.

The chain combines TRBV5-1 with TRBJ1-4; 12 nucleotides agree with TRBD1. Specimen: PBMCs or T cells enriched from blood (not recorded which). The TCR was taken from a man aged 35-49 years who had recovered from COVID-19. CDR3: CASSFLTGTGGKGEKLFF. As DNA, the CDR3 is TGCGCCAGCAGCTTCCTGACCGGGACAGGGGGCAAGGGTGAAAAACTGTTTTTT.